The sequence of this T cell receptor (beta chain) was determined in a study of CD8 T cells in ankylosing spondylitis. TCR beta libraries were made by quantitative 5'-RACE with molecular barcodes. MiXCR was run by TCRdb on the 5' RACE reads, yielding one entry per CDR3 protein. The data show around 770,000 distinct CDR3 sequences, with around a fifth seen just once and around a fifth held by the top ten. This clonotype has just a few counts. What it binds is not known. The CDR3 contains 14 residues. With V trimmed by 6 bases and J by 7 bases, 8 bases remained unmatched. Study-wide results and caveats: A TCR beta motif of 8 or 9 highly homologous variants appeared characteristic of ankylosing spondylitis blood. In reactive arthritis synovial fluid and blood, some motif variants had been reported before. In peripheral blood, disease-linked CD8+ clones occurred at relatively low frequencies.

Sequenced: blood, either unsorted or a sorted T cell fraction (not recorded which). This receptor was taken from a male donor with ankylosing spondylitis. The chain recombines TRBV12-3 or TRBV12-4 with TRBJ2-1; 8 bases agree with TRBD2. The CDR3, as DNA: TGTGCCAGCAGGAATACGGGGGGGGGTAATGAGCAGTTCTTC. Protein product: CASRNTGGGNEQFF.